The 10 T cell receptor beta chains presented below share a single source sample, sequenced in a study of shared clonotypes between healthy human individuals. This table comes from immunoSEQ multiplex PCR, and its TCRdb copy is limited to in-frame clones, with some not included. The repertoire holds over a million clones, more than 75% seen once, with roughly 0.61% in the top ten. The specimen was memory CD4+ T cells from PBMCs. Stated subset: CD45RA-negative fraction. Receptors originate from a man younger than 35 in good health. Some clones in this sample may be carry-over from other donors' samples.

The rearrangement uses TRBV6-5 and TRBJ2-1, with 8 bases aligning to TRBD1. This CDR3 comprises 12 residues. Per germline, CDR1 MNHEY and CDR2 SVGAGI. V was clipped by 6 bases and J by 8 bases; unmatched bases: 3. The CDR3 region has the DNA TGTGCCAGCAGCCACAGGGGGGATGAGCAGTTCTTC. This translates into CASSHRGDEQFF.

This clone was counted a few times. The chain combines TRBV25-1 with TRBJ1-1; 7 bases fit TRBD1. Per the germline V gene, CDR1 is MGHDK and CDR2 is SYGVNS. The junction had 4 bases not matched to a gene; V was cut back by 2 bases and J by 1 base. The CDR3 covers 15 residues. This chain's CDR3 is CASSELGQTNTEAFF. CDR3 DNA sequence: TGTGCCAGCAGTGAACTGGGACAGACGAACACTGAAGCTTTCTTT.

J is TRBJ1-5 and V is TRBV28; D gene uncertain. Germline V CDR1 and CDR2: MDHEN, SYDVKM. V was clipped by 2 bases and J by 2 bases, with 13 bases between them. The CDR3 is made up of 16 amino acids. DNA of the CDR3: TGTGCCAGCAGTTTAGAATTCAGGTTTGGCAATCAGCCCCAGCATTTT. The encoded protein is CASSLEFRFGNQPQHF. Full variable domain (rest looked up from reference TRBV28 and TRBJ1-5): DVKVTQSSRYLVKRTGEKVFLECVQDMDHENMFWYRQDPGLGLRLIYFSYDVKMKEKGDIPEGYSVSREKKERFSLILESASTNQTSMYLCASSLEFRFGNQPQHFGDGTRLSIL.

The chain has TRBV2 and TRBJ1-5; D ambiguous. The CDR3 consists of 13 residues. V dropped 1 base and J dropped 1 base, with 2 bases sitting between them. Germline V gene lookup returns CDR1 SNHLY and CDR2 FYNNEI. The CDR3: CASSEESNQPQHF. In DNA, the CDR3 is TGTGCCAGCAGTGAAGAAAGCAATCAGCCCCAGCATTTT. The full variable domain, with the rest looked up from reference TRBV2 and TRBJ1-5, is EPEVTQTPSHQVTQMGQEVILRCVPISNHLYFYWYRQILGQKVEFLVSFYNNEISEKSEIFDDQFSVERPDGSNFTLKIRSTKLEDSAMYFCASSEESNQPQHFGDGTRLSIL.

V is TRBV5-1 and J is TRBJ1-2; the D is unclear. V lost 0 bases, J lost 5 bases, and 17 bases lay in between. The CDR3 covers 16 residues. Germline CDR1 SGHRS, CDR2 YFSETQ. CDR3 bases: TGCGCCAGCAGCTTGGCCGAGACACGGTTTTCTTATGGCTACACCTTC. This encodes CASSLAETRFSYGYTF.

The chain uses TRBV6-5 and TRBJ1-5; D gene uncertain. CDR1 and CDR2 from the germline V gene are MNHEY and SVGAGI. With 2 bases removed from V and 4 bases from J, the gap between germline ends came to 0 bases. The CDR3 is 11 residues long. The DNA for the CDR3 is TGTGCCAGCAGTTACAATCAGCCCCAGCATTTT. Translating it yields CASSYNQPQHF.

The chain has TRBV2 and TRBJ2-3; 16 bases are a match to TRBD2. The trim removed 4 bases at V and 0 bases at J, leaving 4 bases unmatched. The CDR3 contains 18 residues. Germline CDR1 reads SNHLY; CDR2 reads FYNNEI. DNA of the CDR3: TGTGCCAGCAGTGCGGGACTAGCGGGAGGGCCTAGCACAGATACGCAGTATTTT. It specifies CASSAGLAGGPSTDTQYF.

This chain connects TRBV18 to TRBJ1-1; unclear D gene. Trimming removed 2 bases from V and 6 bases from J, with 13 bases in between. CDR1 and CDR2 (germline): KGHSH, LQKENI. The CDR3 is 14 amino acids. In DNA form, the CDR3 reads TGTGCCAGCTCACCAGCGGGGAGAACGGCTGAAGCTTTCTTT. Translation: CASSPAGRTAEAFF.

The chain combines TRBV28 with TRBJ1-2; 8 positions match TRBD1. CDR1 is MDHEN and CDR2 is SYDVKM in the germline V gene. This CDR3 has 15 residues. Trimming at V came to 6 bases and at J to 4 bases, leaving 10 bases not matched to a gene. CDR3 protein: CASSPGQGPAYGYTF. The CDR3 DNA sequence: TGTGCCAGCAGCCCCGGACAGGGTCCCGCCTATGGCTACACCTTC.

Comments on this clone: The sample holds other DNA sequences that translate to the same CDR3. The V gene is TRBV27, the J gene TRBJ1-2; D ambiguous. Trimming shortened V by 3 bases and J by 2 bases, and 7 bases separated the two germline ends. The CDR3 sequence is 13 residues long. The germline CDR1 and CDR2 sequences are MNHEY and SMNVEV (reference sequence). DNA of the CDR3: TGTGCCAGCAGTTTCAGAGGGAACTATGGCTACACCTTC. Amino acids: CASSFRGNYGYTF.